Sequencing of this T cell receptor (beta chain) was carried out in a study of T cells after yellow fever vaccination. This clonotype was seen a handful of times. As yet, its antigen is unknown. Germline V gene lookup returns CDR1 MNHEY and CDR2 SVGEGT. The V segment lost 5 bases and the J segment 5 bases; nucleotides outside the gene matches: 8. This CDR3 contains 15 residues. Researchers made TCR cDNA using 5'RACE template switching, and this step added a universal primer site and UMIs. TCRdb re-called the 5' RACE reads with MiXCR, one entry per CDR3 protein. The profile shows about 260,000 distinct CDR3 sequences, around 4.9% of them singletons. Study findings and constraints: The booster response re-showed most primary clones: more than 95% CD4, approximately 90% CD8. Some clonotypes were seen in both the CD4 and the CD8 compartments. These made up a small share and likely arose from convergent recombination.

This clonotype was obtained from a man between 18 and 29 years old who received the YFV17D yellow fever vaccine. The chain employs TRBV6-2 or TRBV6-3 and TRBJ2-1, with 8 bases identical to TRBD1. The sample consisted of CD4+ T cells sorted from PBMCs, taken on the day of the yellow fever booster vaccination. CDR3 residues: CASSRQGPPNNEQFF. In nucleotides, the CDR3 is TGTGCCAGCAGTCGACAGGGGCCGCCTAACAATGAGCAGTTCTTC.